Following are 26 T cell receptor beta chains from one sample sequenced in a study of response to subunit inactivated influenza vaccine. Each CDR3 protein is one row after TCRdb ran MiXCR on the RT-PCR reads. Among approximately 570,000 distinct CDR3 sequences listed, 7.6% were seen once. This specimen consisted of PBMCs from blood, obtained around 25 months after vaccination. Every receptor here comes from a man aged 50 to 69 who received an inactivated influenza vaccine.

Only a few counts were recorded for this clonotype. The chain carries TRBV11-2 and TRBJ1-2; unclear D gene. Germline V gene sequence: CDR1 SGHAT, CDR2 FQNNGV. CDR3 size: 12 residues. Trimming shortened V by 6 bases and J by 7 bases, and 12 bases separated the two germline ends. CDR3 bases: TGTGCCAGCAGTGGGGAAGTAGGTGGCTACACCTTC. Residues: CASSGEVGGYTF.

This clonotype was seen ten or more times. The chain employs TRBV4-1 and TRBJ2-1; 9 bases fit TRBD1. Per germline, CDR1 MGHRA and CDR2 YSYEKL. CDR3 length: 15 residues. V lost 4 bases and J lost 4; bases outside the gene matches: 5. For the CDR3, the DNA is TGCGCCAGCAGCCCACAGGGGGCTTTATACAATGAGCAGTTCTTC. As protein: CASSPQGALYNEQFF.

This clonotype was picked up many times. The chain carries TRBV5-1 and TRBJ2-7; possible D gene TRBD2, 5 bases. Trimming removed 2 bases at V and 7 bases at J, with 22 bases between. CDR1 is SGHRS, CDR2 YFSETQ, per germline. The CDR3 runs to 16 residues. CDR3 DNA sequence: TGCGCCAGCAGCTTCCAGCAGACCTCCCGGTCGGGAGAGCAGTACTTC. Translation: CASSFQQTSRSGEQYF.

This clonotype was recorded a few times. CDR3 loop: CASSLNRVVSNEKLFF. The CDR3 DNA follows: TGTGCCAGCAGCTTAAATAGGGTGGTTTCTAATGAAAAACTGTTTTTT. The chain uses TRBV7-8 and TRBJ1-4; D not certain. Trimming pared 2 bases from V and 3 bases from J, leaving 13 bases between. This CDR3 has 16 amino acids. The V gene's germline CDR1 is SGHVS and CDR2 FQNEAQ.

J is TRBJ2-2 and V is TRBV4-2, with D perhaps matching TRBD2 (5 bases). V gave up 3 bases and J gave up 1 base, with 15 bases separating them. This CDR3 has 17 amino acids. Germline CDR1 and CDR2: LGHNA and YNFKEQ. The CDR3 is CASSQEGGGLNTGELFF. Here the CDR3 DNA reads TGTGCCAGCAGCCAGGAAGGCGGCGGGTTGAACACCGGGGAGCTGTTTTTT.

The CDR3 loop reads CSVASGDEQYF. CDR3 in DNA: TGCAGCGTTGCGAGTGGTGACGAGCAGTACTTC. This chain joins TRBV29-1 and TRBJ2-7; D not certain. V gave up 4 bases and J gave up 5 bases, with 9 bases separating them. CDR3 size: 11 residues. Germline V gene data show CDR1 as SQVTM and CDR2 as ANQGSEA.

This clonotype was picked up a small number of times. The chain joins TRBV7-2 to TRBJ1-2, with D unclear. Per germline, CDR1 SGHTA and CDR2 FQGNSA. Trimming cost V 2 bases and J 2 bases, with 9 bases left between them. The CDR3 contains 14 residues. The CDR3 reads CASSLTDGNYGYTF. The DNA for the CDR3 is TGTGCCAGCAGCTTAACGGACGGAAACTATGGCTACACCTTC.

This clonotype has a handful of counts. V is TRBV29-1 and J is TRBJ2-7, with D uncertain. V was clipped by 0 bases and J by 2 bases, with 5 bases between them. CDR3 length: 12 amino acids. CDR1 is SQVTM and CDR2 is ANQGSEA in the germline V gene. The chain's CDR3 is CSVEDQAYEQYF. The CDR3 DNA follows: TGCAGCGTTGAAGATCAGGCCTACGAGCAGTACTTC.

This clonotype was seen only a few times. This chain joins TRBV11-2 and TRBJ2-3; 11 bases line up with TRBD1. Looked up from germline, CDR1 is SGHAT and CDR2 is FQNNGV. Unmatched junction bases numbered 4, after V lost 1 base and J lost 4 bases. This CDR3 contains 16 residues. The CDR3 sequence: CASSLAPGQGADTQYF. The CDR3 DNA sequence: TGTGCCAGCAGCTTAGCTCCGGGACAGGGGGCAGATACGCAGTATTTT. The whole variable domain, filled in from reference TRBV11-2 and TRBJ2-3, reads EAGVAQSPRYKIIEKRQSVAFWCNPISGHATLYWYQQILGQGPKLLIQFQNNGVVDDSQLPKDRFSAERLKGVDSTLKIQPAKLEDSAVYLCASSLAPGQGADTQYFGPGTRLTVL.

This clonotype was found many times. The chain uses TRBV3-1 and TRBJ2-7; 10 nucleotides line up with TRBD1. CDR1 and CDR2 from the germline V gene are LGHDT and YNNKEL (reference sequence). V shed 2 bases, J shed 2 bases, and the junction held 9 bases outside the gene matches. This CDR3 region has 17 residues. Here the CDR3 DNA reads TGTGCCAGCAGCCAATCCGGGGCCGGGACAGGGGCCTACGAGCAGTACTTC. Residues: CASSQSGAGTGAYEQYF.

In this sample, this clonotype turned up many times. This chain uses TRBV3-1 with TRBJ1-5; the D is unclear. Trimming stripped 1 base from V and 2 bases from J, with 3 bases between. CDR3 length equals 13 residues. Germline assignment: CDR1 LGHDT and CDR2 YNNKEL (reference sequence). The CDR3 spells CASSQVGNQPQHF. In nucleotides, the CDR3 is TGTGCCAGCAGCCAAGTGGGCAATCAGCCCCAGCATTTT. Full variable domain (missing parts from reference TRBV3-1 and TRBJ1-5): DTAVSQTPKYLVTQMGNDKSIKCEQNLGHDTMYWYKQDSKKFLKIMFSYNNKELIINETVPNRFSPKSPDKAHLNLHINSLELGDSAVYFCASSQVGNQPQHFGDGTRLSIL.

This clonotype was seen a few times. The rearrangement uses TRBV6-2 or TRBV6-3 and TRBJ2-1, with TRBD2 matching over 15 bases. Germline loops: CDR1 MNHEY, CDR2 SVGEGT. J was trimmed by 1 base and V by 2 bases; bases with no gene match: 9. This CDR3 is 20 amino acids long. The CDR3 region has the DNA TGTGCCAGCAGTTACGTGGCAGTGGGACTAGCGGGAGGATCCTACAATGAGCAGTTCTTC. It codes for CASSYVAVGLAGGSYNEQFF.

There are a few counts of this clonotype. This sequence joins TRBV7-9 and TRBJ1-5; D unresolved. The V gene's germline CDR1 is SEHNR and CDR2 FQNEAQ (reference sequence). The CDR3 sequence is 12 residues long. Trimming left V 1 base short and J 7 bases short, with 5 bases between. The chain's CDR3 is CASSLGLQPQHF. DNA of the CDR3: TGTGCCAGCAGCTTAGGCTTGCAGCCCCAGCATTTT.

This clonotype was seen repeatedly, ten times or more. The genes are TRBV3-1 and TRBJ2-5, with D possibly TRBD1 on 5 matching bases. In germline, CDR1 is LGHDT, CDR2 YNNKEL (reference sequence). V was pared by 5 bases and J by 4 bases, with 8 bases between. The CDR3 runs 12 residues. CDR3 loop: CASSWQGETQYF. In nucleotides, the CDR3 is TGTGCCAGCAGCTGGCAGGGAGAGACCCAGTACTTC.

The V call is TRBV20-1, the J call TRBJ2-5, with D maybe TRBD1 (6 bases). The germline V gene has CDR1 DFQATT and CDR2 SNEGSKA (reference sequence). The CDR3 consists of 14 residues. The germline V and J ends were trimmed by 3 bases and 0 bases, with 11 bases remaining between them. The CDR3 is CSASRQGNQETQYF. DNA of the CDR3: TGCAGTGCTAGTAGGCAGGGGAACCAAGAGACCCAGTACTTC.

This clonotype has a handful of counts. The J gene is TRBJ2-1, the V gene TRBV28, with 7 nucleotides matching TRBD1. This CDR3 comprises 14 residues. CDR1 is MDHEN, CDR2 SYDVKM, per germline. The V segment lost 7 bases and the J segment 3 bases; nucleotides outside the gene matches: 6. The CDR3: CASTLGQVYNEQFF. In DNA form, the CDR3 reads TGTGCCAGCACCCTTGGACAGGTCTACAATGAGCAGTTCTTC. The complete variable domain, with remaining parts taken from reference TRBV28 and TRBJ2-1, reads DVKVTQSSRYLVKRTGEKVFLECVQDMDHENMFWYRQDPGLGLRLIYFSYDVKMKEKGDIPEGYSVSREKKERFSLILESASTNQTSMYLCASTLGQVYNEQFFGPGTRLTVL.

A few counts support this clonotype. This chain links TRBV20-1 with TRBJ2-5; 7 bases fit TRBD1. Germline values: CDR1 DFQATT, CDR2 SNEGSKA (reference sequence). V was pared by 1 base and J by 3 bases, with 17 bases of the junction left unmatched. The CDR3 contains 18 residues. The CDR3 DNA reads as TGCAGTGCTAGAGCCGTATCTTACAGGGGTTTTTGGAAAGAGACCCAGTACTTC. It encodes CSARAVSYRGFWKETQYF.

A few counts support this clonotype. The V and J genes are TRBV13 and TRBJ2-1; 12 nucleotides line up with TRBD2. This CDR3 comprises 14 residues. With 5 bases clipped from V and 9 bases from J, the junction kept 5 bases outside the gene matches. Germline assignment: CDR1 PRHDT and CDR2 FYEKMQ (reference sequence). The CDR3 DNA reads TGTGCCAGCAGCCAACGACTAGCGGGAGTTGAGCAGTTCTTC. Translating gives CASSQRLAGVEQFF. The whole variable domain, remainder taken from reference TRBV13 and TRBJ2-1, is AAGVIQSPRHLIKEKRETATLKCYPIPRHDTVYWYQQGPGQDPQFLISFYEKMQSDKGSIPDRFSAQQFSDYHSELNMSSLELGDSALYFCASSQRLAGVEQFFGPGTRLTVL.

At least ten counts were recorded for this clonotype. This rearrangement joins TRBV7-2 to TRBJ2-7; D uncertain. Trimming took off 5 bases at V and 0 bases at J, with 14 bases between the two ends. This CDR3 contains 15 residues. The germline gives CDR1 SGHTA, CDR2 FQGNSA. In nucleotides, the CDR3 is TGTGCCAGCAGCCGCGGCCGAGACCCCTCCTACGAGCAGTACTTC. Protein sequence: CASSRGRDPSYEQYF.

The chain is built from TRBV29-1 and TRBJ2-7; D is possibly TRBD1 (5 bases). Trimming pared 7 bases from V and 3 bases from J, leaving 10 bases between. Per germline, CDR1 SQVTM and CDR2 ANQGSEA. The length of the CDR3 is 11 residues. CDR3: CSARVFYEQYF. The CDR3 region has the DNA TGCAGCGCCAGGGTTTTCTACGAGCAGTACTTC.

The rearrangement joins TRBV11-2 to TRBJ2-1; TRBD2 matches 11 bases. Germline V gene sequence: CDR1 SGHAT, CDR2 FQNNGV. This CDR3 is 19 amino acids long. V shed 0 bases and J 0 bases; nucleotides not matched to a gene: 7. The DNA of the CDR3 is TGTGCCAGCAGCTTAGACGAGACTAGCGGGGTGAGCTCCTACAATGAGCAGTTCTTC. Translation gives CASSLDETSGVSSYNEQFF.

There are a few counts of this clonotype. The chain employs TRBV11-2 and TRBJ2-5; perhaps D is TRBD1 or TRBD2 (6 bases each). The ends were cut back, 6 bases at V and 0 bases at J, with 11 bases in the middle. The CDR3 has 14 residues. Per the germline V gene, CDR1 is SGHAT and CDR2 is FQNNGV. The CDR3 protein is CASRRGGYQETQYF. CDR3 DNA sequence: TGTGCCAGCAGGAGAGGGGGGTACCAAGAGACCCAGTACTTC.

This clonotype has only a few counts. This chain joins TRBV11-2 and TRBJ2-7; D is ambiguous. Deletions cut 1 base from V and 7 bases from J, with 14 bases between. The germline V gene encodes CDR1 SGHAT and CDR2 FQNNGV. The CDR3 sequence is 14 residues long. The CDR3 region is CASSLVPGFDEQYF. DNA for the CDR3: TGTGCCAGCAGCTTAGTACCCGGGTTCGATGAGCAGTACTTC. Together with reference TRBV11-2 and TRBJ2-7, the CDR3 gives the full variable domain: EAGVAQSPRYKIIEKRQSVAFWCNPISGHATLYWYQQILGQGPKLLIQFQNNGVVDDSQLPKDRFSAERLKGVDSTLKIQPAKLEDSAVYLCASSLVPGFDEQYFGPGTRLTVT.

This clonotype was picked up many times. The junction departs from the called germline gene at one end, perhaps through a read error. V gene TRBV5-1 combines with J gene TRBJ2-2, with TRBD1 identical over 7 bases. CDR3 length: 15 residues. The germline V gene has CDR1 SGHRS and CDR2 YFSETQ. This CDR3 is CASSSRQGNTGELFF. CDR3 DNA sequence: TGTGCCAGCAGCTCTCGACAGGGGAACACCGGGGAGCTGTTTTTT. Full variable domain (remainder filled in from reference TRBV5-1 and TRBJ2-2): KAGVTQTPRYLIKTRGQQVTLSCSPISGHRSVSWYQQTPGQGLQFLFEYFSETQRNKGNFPGRFSGRQFSNSRSEMNVSTLELGDSALYLCASSSRQGNTGELFFGEGSRLTVL.

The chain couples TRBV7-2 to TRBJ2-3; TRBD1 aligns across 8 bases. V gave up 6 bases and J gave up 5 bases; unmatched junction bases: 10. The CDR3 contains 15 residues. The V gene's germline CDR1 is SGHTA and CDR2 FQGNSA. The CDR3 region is CASSLQGASLDTQYF. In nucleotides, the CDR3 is TGTGCCAGCAGTCTTCAGGGGGCAAGTTTAGATACGCAGTATTTT.

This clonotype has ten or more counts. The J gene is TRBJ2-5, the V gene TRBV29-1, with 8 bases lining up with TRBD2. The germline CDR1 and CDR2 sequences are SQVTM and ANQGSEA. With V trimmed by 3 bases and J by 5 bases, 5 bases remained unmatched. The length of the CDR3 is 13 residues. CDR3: CSVDSGEGETQYF. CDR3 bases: TGCAGCGTTGATAGCGGGGAGGGGGAGACCCAGTACTTC.